One sample yielded the 18 T cell receptor beta chains listed below, sequenced in a study of shared T cell receptors in the human thymus. Assay used: immunoSEQ multiplex PCR; TCRdb lists only in-frame clones, some missing. The data hold roughly 560,000 clones, with about four fifths observed a single time. The same specimen was also included in a second study, on human thymus T cells.

Material for sequencing was thymocytes. Every receptor here comes from a boy younger than two with a congenital heart defect.

V and J are TRBV4-1 and TRBJ1-5; possibly TRBD1 for D (6 bases). This CDR3 is built from 15 residues. V was clipped by 0 bases and J by 4 bases, with 10 bases between them. Germline loops: CDR1 MGHRA, CDR2 YSYEKL. The CDR3 loop is CASSQDWTANQPQHF. For the CDR3, the DNA is TGCGCCAGCAGCCAAGATTGGACAGCTAATCAGCCCCAGCATTTT.

The J gene is TRBJ2-7, the V gene TRBV11-1; D unresolved. The germline gives CDR1 SGHAT, CDR2 FQDESV (reference sequence). Trimming cost V 4 bases and J 1 base, with 17 bases left between them. This CDR3 spans 16 amino acids. The CDR3 nucleotides are TGTGCCAGCAGCTCGCCCAGGCAGGAACCGTCCTACGAGCAGTACTTC. Amino acid sequence: CASSSPRQEPSYEQYF.

V usage is TRBV4-1 and J usage is TRBJ2-2; TRBD2 is a possible D gene (6 bases). Germline lookup yields CDR1 MGHRA and CDR2 YSYEKL. The germline V and J ends were trimmed by 1 base and 5 bases, with 20 bases remaining between them. The CDR3 has 18 amino acids. The CDR3 coding sequence is TGCGCCAGCAGCCAAGTAAGGCGAGGAACAGGAGGGACCGGGGAGCTGTTTTTT. Translated: CASSQVRRGTGGTGELFF.

The rearrangement uses TRBV5-4 and TRBJ1-1, with D perhaps matching TRBD1 (5 bases). Trimming took 4 bases from V and 4 from J, leaving 20 bases between them. The germline gives CDR1 SGHNT, CDR2 YYREEE (reference sequence). The CDR3 has 16 residues. The CDR3: CASSRLGGNESTEAFF. The CDR3 DNA sequence: TGTGCCAGCAGCCGGCTTGGGGGGAACGAAAGCACTGAAGCTTTCTTT.

This sequence joins TRBV4-2 and TRBJ2-5; 8 nucleotides agree with TRBD2. V shed 0 bases and J 4 bases; nucleotides not matched to a gene: 13. The CDR3 spans 18 residues. From germline, CDR1 is LGHNA and CDR2 YNFKEQ. CDR3 nucleotides: TGTGCCAGCAGCCAAGATGGGGGTAGCGGGGAGAGAGGAGAGACCCAGTACTTC. Encoded protein: CASSQDGGSGERGETQYF.

In this sample, this clone turned up a few times. V usage is TRBV11-2 and J usage is TRBJ2-2; D remains unclear. This CDR3 has 14 residues. Trimming removed 1 base from V and 1 base from J, with 4 bases in between. Germline assignment: CDR1 SGHAT and CDR2 FQNNGV. Written as DNA, the CDR3 is TGTGCCAGCAGCTTAGGTCGGAACACCGGGGAGCTGTTTTTT. Protein: CASSLGRNTGELFF.

The chain links TRBV4-1 to TRBJ2-1; D may be TRBD2 (7 bases). V lost 7 bases and J lost 2, with 18 bases in between. This CDR3 comprises 16 residues. Germline CDR1 is MGHRA and CDR2 is YSYEKL. The CDR3 DNA reads TGCGCCAGCACCTTGAGTAGGGGGGGACCCTACAATGAGCAGTTCTTC. Its protein product is CASTLSRGGPYNEQFF.

The rearrangement uses TRBV25-1 and TRBJ2-7; 7 bases agree with TRBD1. The germline CDR1 and CDR2 sequences are MGHDK and SYGVNS. The V segment lost 6 bases and the J segment 6 bases; nucleotides outside the gene matches: 8. This CDR3 is 13 amino acids long. The CDR3 spells CASRGNTGAEQYF. DNA for the CDR3: TGTGCCAGCAGGGGCAATACAGGGGCCGAGCAGTACTTC.

The V call is TRBV13, the J call TRBJ2-7; tentatively, D is TRBD1 (6 bases). Per the germline V gene, CDR1 is PRHDT and CDR2 is FYEKMQ (reference sequence). The CDR3 has 15 amino acids. V was pared by 2 bases and J by 2 bases, with 13 bases between. The CDR3 sequence is CASSLTQGQTYEQYF. The CDR3 coding sequence is TGTGCCAGCAGCTTAACCCAGGGACAAACCTACGAGCAGTACTTC. The variable domain in full, completed from reference TRBV13 and TRBJ2-7, reads AAGVIQSPRHLIKEKRETATLKCYPIPRHDTVYWYQQGPGQDPQFLISFYEKMQSDKGSIPDRFSAQQFSDYHSELNMSSLELGDSALYFCASSLTQGQTYEQYFGPGTRLTVT.

This clone was seen more than once but under ten times. This chain links TRBV11-2 with TRBJ1-6; 9 bases align to TRBD1. The CDR3 length is 17 residues. V lost 5 bases and J lost 7; bases outside the gene matches: 12. Germline V lookup: CDR1 SGHAT, CDR2 FQNNGV. DNA of the CDR3: TGTGCCAGCAGCCTAGGGGGGTACAGGGGGCCGAATTCACCCCTCCACTTT. This translates into CASSLGGYRGPNSPLHF.

In this sample, this clone turned up a few times. The chain joins TRBV15 to TRBJ1-1; TRBD1 agrees at 8 bases. The CDR3 is 18 residues long. Germline V gene sequence: CDR1 LNHNV, CDR2 YYDKDF (reference sequence). J lost 4 bases, V lost 0 bases, and 13 bases had no gene match. The CDR3 DNA sequence: TGTGCCACCAGCAGAGACGCTCACCGAGGACAGGGCGCCACTGAAGCTTTCTTT. This encodes CATSRDAHRGQGATEAFF.

The chain couples TRBV5-6 to TRBJ2-3; D is possibly TRBD2 (5 bases). Germline V gives CDR1 SGHDT, CDR2 YYEEEE. With 4 bases removed from V and 0 bases from J, the gap between germline ends came to 12 bases. The CDR3 is 15 residues long. The CDR3 loop reads CASSQTEASTDTQYF. CDR3 nucleotides: TGTGCCAGCAGCCAGACGGAGGCTAGCACAGATACGCAGTATTTT.

The J gene is TRBJ2-1, the V gene TRBV28; no reliable D call. Germline CDR1 and CDR2: MDHEN and SYDVKM. V was shortened by 8 bases and J by 6 bases, with 11 bases between the two germline ends. The CDR3 runs 12 residues. The CDR3 coding sequence is TGTGCCAGCTCAACTGCTTTCAATGAGCAGTTCTTC. Translating gives CASSTAFNEQFF.

The rearrangement links TRBV15 to TRBJ2-5; TRBD2 aligns across 14 bases. Per germline, CDR1 LNHNV and CDR2 YYDKDF (reference sequence). Trimming cost V 5 bases and J 3 bases; bases outside gene matches: 8. The CDR3 spans 17 residues. CDR3 sequence (DNA): TGTGCCACCAGCCCCCCGGGGACTAGCGGGAGAAAAGAGACCCAGTACTTC. Translation gives CATSPPGTSGRKETQYF.

This clone was found a few times. The chain combines TRBV12-5 with TRBJ1-3, with TRBD1 matching 7 bases. Looked up from germline, CDR1 is LGHNT and CDR2 is FRNRAP. This CDR3 is built from 18 residues. The J segment lost 0 bases and the V segment lost 5 bases, leaving 13 bases of the junction unmatched. DNA of the CDR3: TGTGCTAGTGGTCCTTTGGACAGGACGCCCTACTCTGGAAACACCATATATTTT. It encodes CASGPLDRTPYSGNTIYF.

This clone was detected only once. The chain carries TRBV25-1 and TRBJ2-1; D gene uncertain. CDR1 is MGHDK and CDR2 is SYGVNS in the germline V gene. The germline V and J ends were trimmed by 6 bases and 10 bases, with 10 bases remaining between them. The CDR3 contains 11 residues. In DNA, the CDR3 is TGTGCCAGCAGAGACTCCAAAGAGCAGTTCTTC. This sequence encodes CASRDSKEQFF.

J is TRBJ2-3 and V is TRBV4-1; 8 bases are shared with TRBD2. Looked up from germline, CDR1 is MGHRA and CDR2 is YSYEKL. The CDR3 length is 15 residues. V lost 2 bases, J lost 3 bases, and 4 bases stayed unmatched. CDR3 coding DNA: TGCGCCAGCAGCCAAACGGGGGGGATTACAGATACGCAGTATTTT. It specifies CASSQTGGITDTQYF.

The chain combines TRBV29-1 with TRBJ2-1, with 7 bases aligning to TRBD2. V was clipped by 4 bases and J by 7 bases; unmatched bases: 4. The V gene's germline CDR1 is SQVTM and CDR2 ANQGSEA. The CDR3 is made up of 12 amino acids. The CDR3 region has the DNA TGCAGCGTTGCGGGAGGAGGGAATGAGCAGTTCTTC. This translates into CSVAGGGNEQFF.